Reported below is one TCR beta chain. There is no known antigen for this receptor. No much larger clone is present one base from it, and per-base qualities are unavailable. From the germline V gene (reference sequence), CDR1 is MNHEY and CDR2 is SMNVEV. The junction shows trimming of 2 bases on V and 8 bases on J, plus 12 bases between the germline ends. There are 14 amino acids in the CDR3, from cysteine to phenylalanine inclusive. The DNA shown is the 42-base CDR3, in frame from base 1. The sample is drawn from a study of OX40 agonist ivuxolimab in advanced cancers. Notes on the research overall: Ivuxolimab was a fully human IgG2 agonistic monoclonal antibody targeting the costimulatory receptor OX40 (CD134). In the dose-escalation cohort, nearly 85% of patients were male, and the mean age was around 65 years with a range of about 20 to 90. Prior anti-PD-1, anti-PD-L1 or anti-CTLA-4 therapy was permitted, and approximately 42% of dose-escalation patients had received checkpoint inhibitors. The paper describes the monotherapy dose-escalation part (N = 52 patients) of the phase I trial of ivuxolimab. Intravenous ivuxolimab was administered to patients every 2 weeks at six dose levels: 0.01, 0.1, 0.3, 1.5, 3 and 10 mg/kg. Three dose-escalation patients achieved partial responses, one with hepatocellular carcinoma and two with cutaneous melanoma. The purpose of peripheral TCRbeta sequencing was to test whether ivuxolimab changed TCR sequence diversity and led to clonal T-cell expansion. Of the roughly 51 dose-escalation patients, hepatocellular carcinoma was present in around 20, melanoma in approximately 15, renal cell carcinoma in 9 and head and neck cancer in 9. What the work shows at the level of the full study, not this receptor alone: Low levels of normalized T-cell clonal expansion were also seen in some patients who did not respond. In the 0.1-3.0 mg/kg groups, partial responders were among the patients with the lowest normalized peripheral clonal expansion, particularly in CD8+ T cells. Clonal expansion of both CD4+ and CD8+ blood T cells was observed from baseline to week 6 at doses 0.1 to 3.0 mg/kg. After ivuxolimab, CD8+ T cells had more expanded clones than CD4+ T cells on average. The antigen specificity of the peripheral T cells that underwent clonal expansion was not determined.

Genomic DNA was extracted from sorted cells for sequencing of the TCRbeta CDR3 region. The immunoSEQ Assay was used for sequencing of TCRbeta CDR3 regions. TCRdb took this table from immuneACCESS and kept in-frame rearrangements with V and J called. Such tables lack part of the clones; where checked against another copy, unresolved V genes explain under half of the gap, and the rest is unexplained. This sample is represented by around 66,000 clones; nearly 90% of them were singletons. The ten biggest clones cover approximately 0.33% of the sample. Patients with a history of autoimmune disease or receiving systemic immunosuppression were excluded from the trial. Peripheral blood for TCR sequencing was collected from all dose cohorts at baseline, on cycle 4 day 1, and on cycle 7 day 1. Samples came from an open-label, multicenter, first-in-human phase I dose-escalation trial of ivuxolimab. Adults with locally advanced or metastatic head and neck squamous cell, hepatocellular, melanoma or renal cell carcinoma were enrolled in the trial. Before TCR sequencing, CD4+ T cells and CD8+ T cells were sorted from peripheral blood as separate populations.

Recombination joined TRBV27 with TRBJ1-4; possibly the D gene is TRBD1, per 5 matching bases. This clonotype was obtained from an adult with an advanced solid tumor such as melanoma, head and neck, liver or kidney cancer. Material: CD4+ or CD8+ T cells sorted from blood, obtained in a trial of the OX40 agonist ivuxolimab. The nucleotide sequence reads as follows: TGTGCCAGCAGTTTACGGGGCTCTTGGGAAAAACTGTTTTTT. Its translation reads: CASSLRGSWEKLFF.